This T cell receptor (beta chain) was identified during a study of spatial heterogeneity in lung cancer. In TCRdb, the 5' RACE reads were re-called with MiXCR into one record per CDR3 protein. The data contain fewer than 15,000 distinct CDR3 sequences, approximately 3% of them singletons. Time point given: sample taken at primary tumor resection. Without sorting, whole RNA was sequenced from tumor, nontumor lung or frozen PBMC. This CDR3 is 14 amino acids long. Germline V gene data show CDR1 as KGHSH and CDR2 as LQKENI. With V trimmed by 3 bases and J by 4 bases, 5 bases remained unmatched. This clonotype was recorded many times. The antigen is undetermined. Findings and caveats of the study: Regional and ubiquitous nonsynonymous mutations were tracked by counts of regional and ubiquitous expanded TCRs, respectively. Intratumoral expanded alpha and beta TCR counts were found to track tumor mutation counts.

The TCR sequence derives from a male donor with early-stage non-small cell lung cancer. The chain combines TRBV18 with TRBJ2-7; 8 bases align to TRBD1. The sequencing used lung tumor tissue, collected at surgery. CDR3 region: CASSPQGATYEQYF. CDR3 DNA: TGTGCCAGCTCACCCCAGGGGGCTACGTACGAGCAGTACTTC. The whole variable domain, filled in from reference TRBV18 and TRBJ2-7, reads NAGVMQNPRHLVRRRGQEARLRCSPMKGHSHVYWYRQLPEEGLKFMVYLQKENIIDESGMPKERFSAEFPKEGPSILRIQQVVRGDSAAYFCASSPQGATYEQYFGPGTRLTVT.